Reported below is one T cell receptor beta chain. Its antigen is unknown. The sample is drawn from a study of cytomegalovirus exposure and HLA in healthy donors. Study-level background: Most donors, roughly 82% of a few hundred genotyped, fell in the Caucasian-associated ancestry cluster.

Unmatched junction bases numbered 4, after V lost 2 bases and J lost 6 bases. The CDR3 spans 15 residues. Germline CDR1 MNHEY, CDR2 SVGAGI. Primers: 60 Vbeta forward and 13 Jbeta reverse. Only in-frame clones appear in the TCRdb table, and some are missing; sequencing was by immunoSEQ multiplex PCR. Counted here are 90,000 to 110,000 clones, approximately 83% occurring once; the ten biggest clones make up 5.5% to 7%. Broader study findings: Some V segments, including TRBV6-2 and TRBV6-3, were excluded as indistinguishable. Many donors shared some public TCRs, even though most TCR sequences were rare.

The specimen was PBMCs. This rearrangement joins TRBV6-5 to TRBJ2-1; 10 positions agree with TRBD2. This clonotype was sampled from a man younger than 30 in good health and CMV-seronegative. CDR3 in amino acids: CASSYLAGVGNEQFF. The CDR3 nucleotides read TGTGCCAGCAGTTACCTAGCGGGAGTCGGCAATGAGCAGTTCTTC.